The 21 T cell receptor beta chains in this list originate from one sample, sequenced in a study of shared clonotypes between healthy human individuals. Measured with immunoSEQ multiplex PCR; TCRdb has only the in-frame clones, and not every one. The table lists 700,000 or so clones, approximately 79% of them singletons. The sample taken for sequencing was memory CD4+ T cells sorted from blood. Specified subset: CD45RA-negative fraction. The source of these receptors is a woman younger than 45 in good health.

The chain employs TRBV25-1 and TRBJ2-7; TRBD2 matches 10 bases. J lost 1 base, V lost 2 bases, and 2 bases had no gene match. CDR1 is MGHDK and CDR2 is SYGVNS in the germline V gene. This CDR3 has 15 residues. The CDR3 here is CASSEPSGSSYEQYF. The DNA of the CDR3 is TGTGCCAGCAGTGAACCTAGCGGGAGTTCCTACGAGCAGTACTTC.

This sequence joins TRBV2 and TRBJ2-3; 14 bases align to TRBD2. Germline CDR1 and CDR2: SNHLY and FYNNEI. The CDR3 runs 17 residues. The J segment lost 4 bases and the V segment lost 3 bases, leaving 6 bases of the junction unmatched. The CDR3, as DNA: TGTGCCAGCAGTGAGGGACTAGCGGGAGTTGCCTCAGATACGCAGTATTTT. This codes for CASSEGLAGVASDTQYF.

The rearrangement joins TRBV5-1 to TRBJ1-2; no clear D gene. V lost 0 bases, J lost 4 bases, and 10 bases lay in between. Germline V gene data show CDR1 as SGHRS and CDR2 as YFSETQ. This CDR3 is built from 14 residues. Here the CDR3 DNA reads TGCGCCAGCAGCTTGGAGCCAGGACCCTATGGCTACACCTTC. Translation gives CASSLEPGPYGYTF.

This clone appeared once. The CDR3 here is CASSPPSQKYEQYF. The DNA of the CDR3 is TGTGCCAGCAGCCCCCCCTCACAGAAATACGAGCAGTACTTC. The chain has TRBV7-6 and TRBJ2-7; D uncertain. The CDR3 is 14 residues long. Trimming left V 5 bases short and J 4 bases short, with 15 bases between. Germline CDR1 reads SGHVS; CDR2 reads FNYEAQ.

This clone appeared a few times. The CDR3 reads CASEGGSYGYEQYF. CDR3 nucleotide sequence: TGTGCCAGCGAGGGGGGGAGTTACGGCTACGAGCAGTACTTC. V gene TRBV2 combines with J gene TRBJ2-7; tentatively, D is TRBD2 (7 bases). The germline CDR1 and CDR2 sequences are SNHLY and FYNNEI. The CDR3 sequence is 14 residues long. The V gene lost 8 bases and the J gene lost 3 bases, with 17 bases spanning the gap.

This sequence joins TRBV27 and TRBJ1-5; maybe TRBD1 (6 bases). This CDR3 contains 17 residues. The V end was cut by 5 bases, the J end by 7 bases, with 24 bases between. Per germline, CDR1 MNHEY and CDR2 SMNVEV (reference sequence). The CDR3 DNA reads TGTGCCAGCAGTCAGAGGGCGGCAGGGGCTGAAGCCCAGCCCCAGCATTTT. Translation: CASSQRAAGAEAQPQHF.

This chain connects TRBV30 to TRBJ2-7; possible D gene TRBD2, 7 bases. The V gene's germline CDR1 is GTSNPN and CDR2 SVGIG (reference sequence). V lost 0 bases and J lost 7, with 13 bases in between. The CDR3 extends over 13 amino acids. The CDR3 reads CAWSVGGALEQYF. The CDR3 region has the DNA TGTGCCTGGAGTGTAGGGGGGGCGTTAGAGCAGTACTTC.

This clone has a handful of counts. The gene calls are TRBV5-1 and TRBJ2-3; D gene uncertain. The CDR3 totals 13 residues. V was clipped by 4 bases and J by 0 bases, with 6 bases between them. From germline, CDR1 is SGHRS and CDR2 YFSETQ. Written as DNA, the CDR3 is TGCGCCAGCAGCATAGAAAGCACAGATACGCAGTATTTT. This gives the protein CASSIESTDTQYF.

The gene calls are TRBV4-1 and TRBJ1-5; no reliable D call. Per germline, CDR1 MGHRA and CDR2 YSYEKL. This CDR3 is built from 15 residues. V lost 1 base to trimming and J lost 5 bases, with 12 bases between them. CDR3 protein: CASSQVDANYQPQHF. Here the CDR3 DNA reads TGCGCCAGCAGCCAAGTGGACGCCAACTATCAGCCCCAGCATTTT.

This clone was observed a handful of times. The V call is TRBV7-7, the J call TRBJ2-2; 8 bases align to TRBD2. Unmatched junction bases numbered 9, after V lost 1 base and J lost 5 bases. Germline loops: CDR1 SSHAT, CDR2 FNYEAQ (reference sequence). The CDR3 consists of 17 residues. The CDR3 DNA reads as TGTGCCAGCAGCTTAGTAGGCGGTAGCGGGAATACCGGGGAGCTGTTTTTT. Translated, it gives CASSLVGGSGNTGELFF. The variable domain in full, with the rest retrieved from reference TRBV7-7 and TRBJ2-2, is GAGVSQSPRYKVTKRGQDVTLRCDPISSHATLYWYQQALGQGPEFLTYFNYEAQPDKSGLPSDRFSAERPEGSISTLTIQRTEQRDSAMYRCASSLVGGSGNTGELFFGEGSRLTVL.

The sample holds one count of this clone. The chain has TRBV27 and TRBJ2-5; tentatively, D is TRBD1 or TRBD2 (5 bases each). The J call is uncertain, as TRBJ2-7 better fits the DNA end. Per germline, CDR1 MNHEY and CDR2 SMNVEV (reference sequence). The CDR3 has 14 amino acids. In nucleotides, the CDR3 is TGTGCCAGCAGGCAGGGAGCTCTTTTAGACGAGCAGTACTTC. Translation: CASRQGALLDEQYF.

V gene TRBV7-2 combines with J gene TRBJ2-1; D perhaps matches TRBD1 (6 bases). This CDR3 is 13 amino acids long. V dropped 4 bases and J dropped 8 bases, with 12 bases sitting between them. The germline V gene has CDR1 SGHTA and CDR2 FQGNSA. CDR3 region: CASSSRPGDEQFF. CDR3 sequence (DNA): TGTGCCAGCAGCTCGAGGCCAGGGGATGAGCAGTTCTTC.

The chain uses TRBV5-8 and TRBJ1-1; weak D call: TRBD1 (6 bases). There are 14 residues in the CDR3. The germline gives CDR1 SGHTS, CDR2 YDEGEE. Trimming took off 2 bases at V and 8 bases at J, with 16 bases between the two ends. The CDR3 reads CASSFQRNQGEAFF. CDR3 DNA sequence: TGTGCCAGCAGCTTTCAAAGGAACCAGGGGGAAGCTTTCTTT.

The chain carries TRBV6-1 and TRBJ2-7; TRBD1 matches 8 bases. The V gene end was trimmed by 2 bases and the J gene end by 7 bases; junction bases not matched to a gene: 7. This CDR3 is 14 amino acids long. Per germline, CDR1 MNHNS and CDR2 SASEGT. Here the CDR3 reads CASSEQGASWEQYF. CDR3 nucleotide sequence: TGTGCCAGCAGTGAACAGGGGGCTTCTTGGGAGCAGTACTTC.

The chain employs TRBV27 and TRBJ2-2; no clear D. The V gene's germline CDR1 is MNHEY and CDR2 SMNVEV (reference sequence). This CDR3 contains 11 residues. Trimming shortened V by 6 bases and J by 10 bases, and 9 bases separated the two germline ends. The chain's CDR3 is CASRPSKELFF. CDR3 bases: TGTGCCAGCAGGCCTTCGAAGGAGCTGTTTTTT.

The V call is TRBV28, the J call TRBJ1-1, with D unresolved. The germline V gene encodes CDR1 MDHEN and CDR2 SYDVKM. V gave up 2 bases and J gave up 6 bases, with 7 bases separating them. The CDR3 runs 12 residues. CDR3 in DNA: TGTGCCAGCAGTTTAGTCCGGTCTGAAGCTTTCTTT. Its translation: CASSLVRSEAFF. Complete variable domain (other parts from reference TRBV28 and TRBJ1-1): DVKVTQSSRYLVKRTGEKVFLECVQDMDHENMFWYRQDPGLGLRLIYFSYDVKMKEKGDIPEGYSVSREKKERFSLILESASTNQTSMYLCASSLVRSEAFFGQGTRLTVV.

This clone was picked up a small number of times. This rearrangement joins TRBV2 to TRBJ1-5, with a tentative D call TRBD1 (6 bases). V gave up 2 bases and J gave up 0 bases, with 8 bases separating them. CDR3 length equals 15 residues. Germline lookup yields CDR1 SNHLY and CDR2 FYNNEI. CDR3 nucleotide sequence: TGTGCCAGCAGTGAATCGGGACATAGCAATCAGCCCCAGCATTTT. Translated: CASSESGHSNQPQHF.

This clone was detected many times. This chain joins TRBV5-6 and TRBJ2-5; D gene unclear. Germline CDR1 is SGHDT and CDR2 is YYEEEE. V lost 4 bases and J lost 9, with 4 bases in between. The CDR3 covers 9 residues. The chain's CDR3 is CASSPSQYF. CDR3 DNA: TGTGCCAGCAGCCCTTCCCAGTACTTC.

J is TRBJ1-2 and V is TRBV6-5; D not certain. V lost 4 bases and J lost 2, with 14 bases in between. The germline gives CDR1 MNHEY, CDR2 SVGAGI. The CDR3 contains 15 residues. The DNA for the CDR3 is TGTGCCAGCAGTTCCTCCCCGACGGTCAACTATGGCTACACCTTC. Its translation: CASSSSPTVNYGYTF.

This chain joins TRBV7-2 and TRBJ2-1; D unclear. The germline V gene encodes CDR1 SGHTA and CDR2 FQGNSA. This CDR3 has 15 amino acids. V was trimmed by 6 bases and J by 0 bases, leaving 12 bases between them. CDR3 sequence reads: CASSYISFSYNEQFF. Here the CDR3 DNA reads TGTGCCAGCAGTTACATAAGTTTCTCCTACAATGAGCAGTTCTTC.

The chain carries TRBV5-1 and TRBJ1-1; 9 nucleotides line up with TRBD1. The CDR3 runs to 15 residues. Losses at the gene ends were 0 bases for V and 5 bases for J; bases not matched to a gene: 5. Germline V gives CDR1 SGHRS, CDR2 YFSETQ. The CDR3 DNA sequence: TGCGCCAGCAGCTTGGGAGGGACAGGGTTGACTGAAGCTTTCTTT. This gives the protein CASSLGGTGLTEAFF.